This T cell receptor beta chain appears in the sequencing data of a study of regulatory T cells in long-lasting Graves disease. Building of the TCR beta libraries involved iRepertoire HTBI primers and Arm-PCR of CDR3 regions. TCRdb ran MiXCR on the multiplex PCR reads and lists one entry per CDR3 protein. The repertoire holds 450,000 to 600,000 distinct CDR3 sequences, with about a sixth as singletons. Indicated time point: newly diagnosed GD, antithyroid drugs for less than 3 months. PBMCs provided the RNA from which the TCR library was made. Graves' disease diagnosis used American Thyroid Association guidelines. Findings and caveats of the study: Persistent patients had a count of shared public clonotypes (over 2,500) that exceeded that of new patients (966).

With respect to this clonotype: Its antigen is undetermined.

In addition, the sample was reused for a study of T cells in Graves' hyperthyroidism and ophthalmopathy.

This sequence originates from a man aged 35 to 55 with Graves disease. Sequencing used peripheral blood mononuclear cells (PBMCs), obtained at new diagnosis, from a patient treated with antithyroid drugs.

The CDR3: CASSSGADGYTF. The CDR3 region has the DNA TGTGCCAGCAGCTCCGGGGCGGATGGCTACACCTTC. The rearrangement links TRBV7-9 to TRBJ1-2, with D possibly TRBD1 on 5 matching bases. CDR3 size: 12 residues. Trimming shortened V by 4 bases and J by 6 bases, and 9 bases separated the two germline ends. Germline assignment: CDR1 SEHNR and CDR2 FQNEAQ (reference sequence). Based on the CDR3 plus reference TRBV7-9 and TRBJ1-2, the full variable domain is DTGVSQNPRHKITKRGQNVTFRCDPISEHNRLYWYRQTLGQGPEFLTYFQNEAQLEKSRLLSDRFSAERPKGSFSTLEIQRTEQGDSAMYLCASSSGADGYTFGSGTRLTVV.